This T cell receptor (beta chain) was sequenced during a study of CD8+CD57+ T cells in acquired aplastic anemia. The length of the CDR3 is 16 residues. Germline values: CDR1 ENHRY, CDR2 SYGVKD. In patients chosen for sequencing, flow cytometry had shown CD8+CD57+ cell expansion. In regard to this clonotype: The antigen is unknown. One end of the junction is discordant with germline, which a read error may explain.

Using genomic DNA as the template, TCR beta VDJ and CDR3 profiling was carried out. From the reads, TCRdb called clonotypes with MiXCR, one entry per CDR3 protein. The sample carries 200,000 to 250,000 distinct CDR3 sequences, around 49% recorded once. Study-wide points: With respect to CD8+ Simpson's diversity, patients and controls did not differ significantly.

The material sequenced was sorted CD4+, CD8+, or CD8+CD57+ T cells (not recorded which) from PBMCs. V and J are TRBV10-3 and TRBJ2-5; TRBD1 matches 10 bases. This TCR derives from a human donor with aplastic anemia. The CDR3 DNA follows: TGTGCCGTCAGTGAGTCGTGGGGCGGACAGGGGGAGGCCCAGTACTTC. Translated, it gives CAVSESWGGQGEAQYF.